This entry is about one T cell receptor (beta chain). Its antigen is unknown. This sample was taken from a study of blood T cells in healthy people across ages. On the study more broadly: Through template switching, about one barcoded beta molecule was captured per two T cells, as measured in model experiments. Study-wide results and limits: Comparison with aged donors showed that long-lived donors had more naive CD4+ cells and higher diversity.

Each donor supplied ten milliliters of peripheral blood. Combining a sample-barcoded 5' primer with a J-beta primer mix, a second PCR ran for 7 to 11 cycles. TCRdb re-analysed the 5' RACE reads in MiXCR, keeping a single row per CDR3 protein. The data hold some 560,000 distinct CDR3 sequences, with about 29% observed a single time. The CDR3 length is 15 residues. Germline V gene lookup returns CDR1 SGHVS and CDR2 FQNEAQ. V gave up 6 bases and J gave up 5 bases; unmatched junction bases: 10. Another study also made use of these data, one on T cells of mothers and their children. That study adds: Related and unrelated pairs show similar shaping of TCR recombination output by thymic selection.

Source material: blood. This TCR was recovered from a boy under 10 years old in good health. This chain uses TRBV7-8 with TRBJ2-5, with 9 bases that match TRBD1. CDR3 nucleotides: TGTGCCAGCAGTCGCCGGGACAGGGCAGGGGAGACCCAGTACTTC. Translated: CASSRRDRAGETQYF.